Detailed here is one T cell receptor beta chain. Its antigen is currently unknown. Trimming shortened V by 1 base and J by 6 bases, and 13 bases separated the two germline ends. The CDR3 is 14 amino acids. Per the germline V gene, CDR1 is SGHRS and CDR2 is YFSETQ. Both 60 Vbeta primers and 13 Jbeta primers went into the PCR. Libraries were prepared by immunoSEQ multiplex PCR; TCRdb keeps only in-frame clonotypes and omits some of them. This sample has about 200,000 clones; roughly 78% occur once, and the top ten carry 1.5% to 1.7%. This specimen belongs to a study of cytomegalovirus exposure and HLA in healthy donors. General study findings and limits: Per a prior analysis, the majority of TCR beta V segments were productive roughly 87% or roughly 30% of the time.

All donors participated as healthy donors of bone marrow. The rearrangement links TRBV5-1 to TRBJ1-2; D gene unclear. The clonotype originates from a girl aged 5 to 17 in good health and CMV-seropositive. Sequencing was done on a sample of PBMCs. For the CDR3, the DNA is TGCGCCAGCAGCTTGTATCGGGAATCCGATGGCTACACCTTC. Translating gives CASSLYRESDGYTF. Supplemented by reference TRBV5-1 and TRBJ1-2, the full variable domain reads KAGVTQTPRYLIKTRGQQVTLSCSPISGHRSVSWYQQTPGQGLQFLFEYFSETQRNKGNFPGRFSGRQFSNSRSEMNVSTLELGDSALYLCASSLYRESDGYTFGSGTRLTVV.